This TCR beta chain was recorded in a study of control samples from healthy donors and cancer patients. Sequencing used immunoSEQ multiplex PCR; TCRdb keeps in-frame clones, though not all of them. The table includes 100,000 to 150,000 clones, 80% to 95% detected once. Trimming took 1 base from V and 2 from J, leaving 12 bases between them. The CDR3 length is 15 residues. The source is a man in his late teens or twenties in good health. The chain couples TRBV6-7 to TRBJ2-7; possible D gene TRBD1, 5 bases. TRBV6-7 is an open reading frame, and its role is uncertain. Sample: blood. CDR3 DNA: TGTGCCAGCAGTTACTGGGCAGGGATTACCTACGAGCAGTACTTC. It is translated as CASSYWAGITYEQYF.